A single TCR beta chain is shown here with its context. The source of the sample is a study of shared clonotypes between healthy human individuals. Assay: immunoSEQ multiplex PCR; the TCRdb copy retains only in-frame clones and omits some. Of about 960,000 clones detected, around 80% appear once; the ten largest clones hold nearly 1.5%. Trimming at V came to 4 bases and at J to 2 bases, leaving 4 bases not matched to a gene. The CDR3 spans 15 residues. This chain joins TRBV23-1 and TRBJ1-4; 7 positions match TRBD1. TRBV23-1 is classed as an ORF, of uncertain function. The TCR was taken from a man aged 18 to 30 in good health. Sequenced material: memory CD4+ T cells sorted from blood. Regarding subset: CD45RA-negative fraction. CDR3 amino acids: CASSRLDRTNEKLFF. The CDR3 DNA reads as TGCGCCAGCAGTCGCCTGGACAGGACTAATGAAAAACTGTTTTTT.